One and the same sample provided the 5 T cell receptor beta chains below, sequenced in a study of T cell repertoires in cytomegalovirus infection. MiXCR, run by TCRdb on the reads, gives a single entry per CDR3 protein. The sample has around 230,000 distinct CDR3 sequences, approximately 7% seen once. Sample: PBMCs. The source is a human donor in good health (CMV status not recorded). Some clones in this sample may be carry-over from other donors' samples.

There are many counts of this clonotype. The chain uses TRBV6-5 and TRBJ2-7; 9 bases align to TRBD2. V trimming: 5 bases; J trimming: 0 bases; junction bases outside the gene matches: 8. This CDR3 spans 16 amino acids. CDR1 MNHEY and CDR2 SVGAGI come from the germline V gene. The CDR3 nucleotides read TGTGCCAGCAGTCTATCGACTAGCGGACTCTCCTACGAGCAGTACTTC. Its translation is CASSLSTSGLSYEQYF.

This clonotype was observed many times. The CDR3 coding sequence is TGCAGTGCCTCAGGATCCAGCGCTGAGCAGTTCTTC. Translation gives CSASGSSAEQFF. The chain joins TRBV20-1 to TRBJ2-1; D not certain. The V end lost 6 bases, the J end lost 9 bases, and 15 bases lay between the germline ends. Germline CDR1 reads DFQATT; CDR2 reads SNEGSKA (reference sequence). There are 12 residues in the CDR3.

With respect to this clonotype: Germline and junction disagree at one end, which may indicate a read error. J is TRBJ2-5 and V is TRBV5-6; D ambiguous. The CDR3 has 15 residues. Germline V CDR1 and CDR2: SGHDT, YYEEEE. In nucleotides, the CDR3 is TGTGCCAACAGCCCCGACCCGACCCCTATTGAGACCCAGTACTTC. Its translation is CANSPDPTPIETQYF.

The table lists this clonotype with many counts. CDR3 loop: CSARGGQSPYGYTF. Here the CDR3 DNA reads TGCAGTGCTAGAGGGGGACAGTCCCCCTATGGCTACACCTTC. This chain links TRBV20-1 with TRBJ1-2; 7 bases fit TRBD1. Unmatched junction bases numbered 6, after V lost 1 base and J lost 4 bases. Germline V gene sequence: CDR1 DFQATT, CDR2 SNEGSKA (reference sequence). The length of the CDR3 is 14 residues.

This clonotype has at least ten counts. The chain combines TRBV5-6 with TRBJ2-4, with D possibly matching TRBD1 (5 bases). With 2 bases removed from V and 6 bases from J, the gap between germline ends came to 15 bases. CDR3 size: 15 residues. CDR1 and CDR2 from the germline V gene are SGHDT and YYEEEE. CDR3 DNA: TGTGCCAGCAGCTTTAGGACACCCGAACGAAACATTCAGTACTTC. Translation: CASSFRTPERNIQYF. The full variable domain, with the rest looked up from reference TRBV5-6 and TRBJ2-4, is DAGVTQSPTHLIKTRGQQVTLRCSPKSGHDTVSWYQQALGQGPQFIFQYYEEEERQRGNFPDRFSGHQFPNYSSELNVNALLLGDSALYLCASSFRTPERNIQYFGAGTRLSVL.